Listed below are T cell receptor beta chains from one sample, sequenced in a study of cytomegalovirus exposure and HLA in healthy donors. TCRdb's copy holds only in-frame clones and misses some; the assay was immunoSEQ multiplex PCR. The top ten hold about 2% of the sample, which has more than 95,000 clones, approximately 80% seen once. Sequencing input: PBMCs. Every receptor here comes from a man in his forties or fifties in good health and CMV-seronegative. CDR3s include the opening cysteine and the closing phenylalanine or tryptophan. D genes are given only for firm matches. Clone size is not always given. Where it is, it says once, few, many or a class for expanded clones.

d_gene: .; v_gene: TRBV9; j_gene: TRBJ2-2; abundance: .; CDR3nt: TGTGCCAGCAGCGTCAGGGCCGAGGACACCGGGGAGCTGTTTTTT; CDR3aa: CASSVRAEDTGELFF
d_gene: .; v_gene: TRBV6-5; j_gene: TRBJ2-7; abundance: .; CDR3nt: TGTGCCAGCATGTCGTTAGGGAGTATCTACGAGCAGTACTTC; CDR3aa: CASMSLGSIYEQYF
d_gene: TRBD1; v_gene: TRBV11-1; j_gene: TRBJ2-7; abundance: .; CDR3nt: TGTGCCAGCAGCTTTGCAGGGGGATCGTACGAGCAGTACTTC; CDR3aa: CASSFAGGSYEQYF
d_gene: TRBD2; v_gene: TRBV6-1; j_gene: TRBJ2-3; abundance: .; CDR3nt: TGTGCCAGCAGTGAAGGCGGGGGGGTGGATACGCAGTATTTT; CDR3aa: CASSEGGGVDTQYF
d_gene: .; v_gene: TRBV19; j_gene: TRBJ2-4; abundance: .; CDR3nt: TGTGCCAGTAGGGGACTAGCCAAAAACATTCAGTACTTC; CDR3aa: CASRGLAKNIQYF
d_gene: .; v_gene: TRBV19; j_gene: TRBJ1-1; abundance: .; CDR3nt: TGTGCCAGTAGTATGGTTCAGGCCCATGAAGCTTTCTTT; CDR3aa: CASSMVQAHEAFF
d_gene: .; v_gene: TRBV5-1; j_gene: TRBJ2-7; abundance: once; CDR3nt: TGCGCCAGCAGCCTACCCTCGGACAGTTACGAGCAGTACTTC; CDR3aa: CASSLPSDSYEQYF
d_gene: .; v_gene: TRBV6-4; j_gene: TRBJ1-6; abundance: .; CDR3nt: TGTGCCAGCAGTCAAGAGAGCTCCTATAATTCACCCCTCCACTTT; CDR3aa: CASSQESSYNSPLHF
d_gene: .; v_gene: TRBV6-5; j_gene: TRBJ2-7; abundance: .; CDR3nt: TGTGCCAGCAGCCCAGGACTGTTCTACGAGCAGTACTTC; CDR3aa: CASSPGLFYEQYF
d_gene: TRBD1; v_gene: TRBV10-2; j_gene: TRBJ1-2; abundance: .; CDR3nt: TGCGCCAGCAGTATCGGACAGGAGGCCCATGGCTACACCTTC; CDR3aa: CASSIGQEAHGYTF
d_gene: .; v_gene: TRBV28; j_gene: TRBJ1-4; abundance: few; CDR3nt: TGTGCCAGCAGGGTCAGCGAGACTATTATTGCAACTAATGAAAAACTGTTTTTT; CDR3aa: CASRVSETIIATNEKLFF
d_gene: TRBD1; v_gene: TRBV11-2; j_gene: TRBJ2-5; abundance: once; CDR3nt: TGTGCCAGCAGCCCAGGGACAGGAGGAGAGACCCAGTACTTC; CDR3aa: CASSPGTGGETQYF
d_gene: .; v_gene: TRBV29-1; j_gene: TRBJ2-7; abundance: .; CDR3nt: TGCAGCGTTGGGGTTGGGCAGAATTCCTACGAGCAGTACTTC; CDR3aa: CSVGVGQNSYEQYF
d_gene: TRBD1; v_gene: TRBV28; j_gene: TRBJ1-4; abundance: .; CDR3nt: TGTGCCAGCAGTTCCCCGGGACAGGGGAGTGAAAAACTGTTTTTT; CDR3aa: CASSSPGQGSEKLFF
d_gene: TRBD1; v_gene: TRBV9; j_gene: TRBJ1-1; abundance: few; CDR3nt: TGTGCCAGCAGCGCCGAGACAGGGAAAGCTTTCTTT; CDR3aa: CASSAETGKAFF
d_gene: .; v_gene: TRBV7-2; j_gene: TRBJ2-1; abundance: .; CDR3nt: TGTGCCAGCAGCTTAGCGGGGGCCTTCAATGAGCAGTTCTTC; CDR3aa: CASSLAGAFNEQFF
d_gene: .; v_gene: TRBV7-9; j_gene: TRBJ1-2; abundance: .; CDR3nt: TGTTCCAGCAGTTTAGCCGTTCCAGGGGACGATGGCTACACCTTC; CDR3aa: CSSSLAVPGDDGYTF
d_gene: .; v_gene: TRBV7-6; j_gene: TRBJ2-6; abundance: .; CDR3nt: TGTGCCAGCAGCTTCGAGGAACTCTCCTCTGGGGCCAACGTCCTGACTTTC; CDR3aa: CASSFEELSSGANVLTF
d_gene: .; v_gene: TRBV4-2; j_gene: TRBJ2-5; abundance: .; CDR3nt: TGTGCCAGCAGCCACCAAGACAGGCCTCAAGAGACCCAGTACTTC; CDR3aa: CASSHQDRPQETQYF
d_gene: .; v_gene: TRBV28; j_gene: TRBJ2-3; abundance: .; CDR3nt: TGTGCCAGCTCTCGCGGAAGCACAGATACGCAGTATTTT; CDR3aa: CASSRGSTDTQYF
d_gene: .; v_gene: TRBV2; j_gene: TRBJ1-2; abundance: .; CDR3nt: TGTGCCAGCAGTGAAGGTACTGACTATGGCTACACCTTC; CDR3aa: CASSEGTDYGYTF
d_gene: TRBD1; v_gene: TRBV4-1; j_gene: TRBJ2-2; abundance: .; CDR3nt: TGCGCCAGCAGCCCATTGCCGGGACAGGTGAACACCGGGGAGCTGTTTTTT; CDR3aa: CASSPLPGQVNTGELFF
d_gene: .; v_gene: TRBV30; j_gene: TRBJ1-1; abundance: .; CDR3nt: TGTGCCTGGAGCGTAGAGAAAGCGGCTGAAGCTTTCTTT; CDR3aa: CAWSVEKAAEAFF
d_gene: .; v_gene: TRBV27; j_gene: TRBJ1-6; abundance: .; CDR3nt: TGTGCCAGCAGAACCCCGGAGAGGAATTCACCCCTCCACTTT; CDR3aa: CASRTPERNSPLHF
d_gene: .; v_gene: TRBV4-1; j_gene: TRBJ2-3; abundance: .; CDR3nt: TGCGCCAGCGGGAGGATCACAGATACGCAGTATTTT; CDR3aa: CASGRITDTQYF
d_gene: TRBD1; v_gene: TRBV6-5; j_gene: TRBJ1-2; abundance: .; CDR3nt: TGTGCCAGCAGTTTACCTCGGACAGGGACTAACTATGGCTACACCTTC; CDR3aa: CASSLPRTGTNYGYTF
d_gene: .; v_gene: TRBV30; j_gene: TRBJ2-5; abundance: once; CDR3nt: TGTGCCTGGAGTGAGAATTCTAGCAGTCAAGAGACCCAGTACTTC; CDR3aa: CAWSENSSSQETQYF
d_gene: .; v_gene: TRBV6-1; j_gene: TRBJ1-4; abundance: once; CDR3nt: TGTGCCAGCAGTGATCCCAGAACTAATGAAAAACTGTTTTTT; CDR3aa: CASSDPRTNEKLFF
d_gene: TRBD2; v_gene: TRBV28; j_gene: TRBJ2-5; abundance: .; CDR3nt: TGTGCCAGCAGTTTGCTAGCGGGGATCCAAGAGACCCAGTACTTC; CDR3aa: CASSLLAGIQETQYF
d_gene: .; v_gene: TRBV5-1; j_gene: TRBJ2-5; abundance: .; CDR3nt: TGCGCCAGCAGCTTGGCCTCCAGGGCAGAGACCCAGTACTTC; CDR3aa: CASSLASRAETQYF
d_gene: TRBD2; v_gene: TRBV7-9; j_gene: TRBJ2-5; abundance: .; CDR3nt: TGTGCCAGCAGCTTAGAAGCCGGGACTAGCGTCCAAGAGACCCAGTACTTC; CDR3aa: CASSLEAGTSVQETQYF
d_gene: .; v_gene: TRBV7-9; j_gene: TRBJ1-6; abundance: once; CDR3nt: TGTTCCAGCAGCCTAGACAGTTCACCCCTCCACTTT; CDR3aa: CSSSLDSSPLHF
d_gene: .; v_gene: TRBV5-1; j_gene: TRBJ1-1; abundance: .; CDR3nt: TGCGCCAGCAGCCCCGGTGGACCGCGGGGAGCTGAAGCTTTCTTT; CDR3aa: CASSPGGPRGAEAFF
d_gene: TRBD1; v_gene: TRBV11-2; j_gene: TRBJ1-4; abundance: .; CDR3nt: TGTGCCAGCAGCTGGGACAGGGGGCTTGAAAAACTGTTTTTT; CDR3aa: CASSWDRGLEKLFF
d_gene: .; v_gene: TRBV4-3; j_gene: TRBJ2-1; abundance: .; CDR3nt: TGCGCCAGCAGCCAGGGGGGGGCTAGAAGCCCATACAATGAGCAGTTCTTC; CDR3aa: CASSQGGARSPYNEQFF
d_gene: .; v_gene: TRBV5-1; j_gene: TRBJ2-2; abundance: .; CDR3nt: TGCGCCAGCAATCCCGGACAGCACACCGGGGAGCTGTTTTTT; CDR3aa: CASNPGQHTGELFF
d_gene: .; v_gene: TRBV5-5; j_gene: TRBJ2-3; abundance: .; CDR3nt: TGTGCCAGCAGTGTGAGCATACGAGATACGCAGTATTTT; CDR3aa: CASSVSIRDTQYF
d_gene: .; v_gene: TRBV4-2; j_gene: TRBJ1-5; abundance: .; CDR3nt: TGTGCCAGCAGAGAGGCGGGGGGGATTGATCAGCCCCAGCATTTT; CDR3aa: CASREAGGIDQPQHF
d_gene: .; v_gene: TRBV11-2; j_gene: TRBJ1-3; abundance: .; CDR3nt: TGTGCCAGCAGCTTAGATACCTACGGGAACACCATATATTTT; CDR3aa: CASSLDTYGNTIYF
d_gene: TRBD2; v_gene: TRBV7-9; j_gene: TRBJ2-1; abundance: .; CDR3nt: TGTGCCAGCAGCTCCCCTCGGTTTAGCGGGGGGTCATTTGAGCAGTTCTTC; CDR3aa: CASSSPRFSGGSFEQFF
d_gene: TRBD1; v_gene: TRBV19; j_gene: TRBJ2-5; abundance: .; CDR3nt: TGTGCCAGTGGACCGGGACAGGGTCCCCGGGCCCAGTACTTC; CDR3aa: CASGPGQGPRAQYF
d_gene: .; v_gene: TRBV11-2; j_gene: TRBJ1-2; abundance: .; CDR3nt: TGTGCCAGCAGCTTAGATAGGGAGGCCTATGGCTACACCTTC; CDR3aa: CASSLDREAYGYTF
d_gene: TRBD1; v_gene: TRBV6-5; j_gene: TRBJ2-5; abundance: .; CDR3nt: TGTGCCAGCAAGCCCGGGACAGGGGTTCAAGAGACCCAGTACTTC; CDR3aa: CASKPGTGVQETQYF
d_gene: TRBD1; v_gene: TRBV7-2; j_gene: TRBJ1-4; abundance: .; CDR3nt: TGTGCCAGCAGCCCACAGGAGGGACAGAATAATGAAAAACTGTTTTTT; CDR3aa: CASSPQEGQNNEKLFF
d_gene: TRBD1; v_gene: TRBV5-1; j_gene: TRBJ1-1; abundance: .; CDR3nt: TGCGCCAGCAGCCCATCGGACAGGGGTTACGCTGAAGCTTTCTTT; CDR3aa: CASSPSDRGYAEAFF
d_gene: TRBD1; v_gene: TRBV5-1; j_gene: TRBJ1-2; abundance: .; CDR3nt: TGCGCCAGCTCGACAGGGGAAATTAACTATGGCTACACCTTC; CDR3aa: CASSTGEINYGYTF
d_gene: .; v_gene: TRBV5-1; j_gene: TRBJ2-3; abundance: .; CDR3nt: TGCGCCAGCAGCTTCTCTAGCACAGATACGCAGTATTTT; CDR3aa: CASSFSSTDTQYF
d_gene: .; v_gene: TRBV5-1; j_gene: TRBJ1-4; abundance: .; CDR3nt: TGCGCCAGCAGCTTGAGTCAGGGAGGTGAAAAACTGTTTTTT; CDR3aa: CASSLSQGGEKLFF
d_gene: .; v_gene: TRBV5-1; j_gene: TRBJ2-5; abundance: .; CDR3nt: TGCGCCAGCAGCTTGGACCTTAAGGAGGAGACCCAGTACTTC; CDR3aa: CASSLDLKEETQYF
d_gene: TRBD1; v_gene: TRBV28; j_gene: TRBJ1-4; abundance: .; CDR3nt: TGTGCCAGCAGACCGGGACAGTTTAATGAAAAACTGTTTTTT; CDR3aa: CASRPGQFNEKLFF